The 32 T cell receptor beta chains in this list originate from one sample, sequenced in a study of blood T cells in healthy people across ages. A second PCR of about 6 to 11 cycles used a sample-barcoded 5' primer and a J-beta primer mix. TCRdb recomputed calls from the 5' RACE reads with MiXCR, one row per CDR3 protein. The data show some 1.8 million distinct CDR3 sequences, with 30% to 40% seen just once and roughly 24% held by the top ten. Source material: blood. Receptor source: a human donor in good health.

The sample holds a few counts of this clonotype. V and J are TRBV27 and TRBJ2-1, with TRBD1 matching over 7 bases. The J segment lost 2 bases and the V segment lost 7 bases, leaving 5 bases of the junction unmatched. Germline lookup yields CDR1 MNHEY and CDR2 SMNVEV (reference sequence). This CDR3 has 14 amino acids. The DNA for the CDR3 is TGTGCCAGCAATCGACAGGGTACCTACAATGAGCAGTTCTTC. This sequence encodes CASNRQGTYNEQFF.

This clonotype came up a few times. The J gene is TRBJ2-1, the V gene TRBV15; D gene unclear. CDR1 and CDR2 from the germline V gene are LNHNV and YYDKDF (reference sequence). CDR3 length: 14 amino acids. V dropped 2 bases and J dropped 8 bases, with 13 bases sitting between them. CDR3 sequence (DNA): TGTGCCACCAGCAGAAGCACTTCTGGTGATGAGCAGTTCTTC. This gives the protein CATSRSTSGDEQFF.

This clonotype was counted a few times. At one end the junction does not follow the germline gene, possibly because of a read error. The CDR3 DNA sequence: TGTGCCAGCAGTCCTACTAGCGGCTCCTACAGTGAGCAGTTCTTC. It encodes CASSPTSGSYSEQFF. This chain links TRBV7-6 with TRBJ2-1; 8 nucleotides align to TRBD2. CDR1 and CDR2 from the germline V gene are SGHVS and FNYEAQ. The CDR3 is 15 residues long.

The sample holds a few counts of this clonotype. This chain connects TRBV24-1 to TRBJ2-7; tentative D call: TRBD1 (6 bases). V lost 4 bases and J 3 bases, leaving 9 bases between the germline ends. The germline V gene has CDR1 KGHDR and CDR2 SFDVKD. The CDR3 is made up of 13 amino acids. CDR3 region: CATSDRDNYEQYF. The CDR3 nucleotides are TGTGCCACCAGTGACCGGGACAACTACGAGCAGTACTTC.

The CDR3 DNA is TGTGCCAGCTCACGCCAGGGGGTCAATCAGCCCCAGCATTTT. It codes for CASSRQGVNQPQHF. V is TRBV18 and J is TRBJ1-5; 7 positions match TRBD1. This CDR3 region has 14 residues. Germline V gene sequence: CDR1 KGHSH, CDR2 LQKENI. J was trimmed by 3 bases and V by 4 bases; bases with no gene match: 3.

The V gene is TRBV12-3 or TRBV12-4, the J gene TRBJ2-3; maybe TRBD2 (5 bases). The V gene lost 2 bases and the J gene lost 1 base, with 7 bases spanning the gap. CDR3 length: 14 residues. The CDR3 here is CASSLFSGTDTQYF. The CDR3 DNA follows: TGTGCCAGCAGTTTATTTAGCGGCACAGATACGCAGTATTTT.

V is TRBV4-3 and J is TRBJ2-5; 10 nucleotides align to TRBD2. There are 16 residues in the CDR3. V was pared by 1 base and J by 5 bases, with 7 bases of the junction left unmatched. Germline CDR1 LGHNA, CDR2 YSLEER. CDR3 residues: CASSQGVLAGAETQYF. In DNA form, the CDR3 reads TGCGCCAGCAGCCAAGGTGTGCTAGCGGGGGCGGAGACCCAGTACTTC.

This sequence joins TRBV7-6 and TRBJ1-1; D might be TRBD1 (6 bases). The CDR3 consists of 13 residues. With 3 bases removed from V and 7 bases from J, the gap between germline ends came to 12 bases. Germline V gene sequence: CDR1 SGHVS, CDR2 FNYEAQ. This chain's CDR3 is CASSFGLTGEAFF. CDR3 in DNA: TGTGCCAGCAGCTTTGGTCTGACAGGTGAAGCTTTCTTT.

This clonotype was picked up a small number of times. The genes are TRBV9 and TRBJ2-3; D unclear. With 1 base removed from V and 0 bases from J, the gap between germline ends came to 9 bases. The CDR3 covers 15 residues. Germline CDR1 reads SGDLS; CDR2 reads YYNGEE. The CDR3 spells CASSVSPVSTDTQYF. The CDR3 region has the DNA TGTGCCAGCAGCGTATCCCCGGTTAGCACAGATACGCAGTATTTT.

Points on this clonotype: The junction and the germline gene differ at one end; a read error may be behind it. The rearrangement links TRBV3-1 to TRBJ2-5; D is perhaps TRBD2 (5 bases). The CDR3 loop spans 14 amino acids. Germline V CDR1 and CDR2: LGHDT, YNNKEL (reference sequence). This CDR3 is CASSQDSRGEPQYF. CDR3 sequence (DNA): TGTGCCAGCAGCCAAGATTCTCGGGGAGAGCCCCAGTACTTC.

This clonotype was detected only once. Here the CDR3 reads CASNRGSNTGELFF. The DNA for the CDR3 is TGTGCCAGCAACAGGGGGTCGAACACCGGGGAGCTGTTTTTT. The V gene is TRBV6-2 or TRBV6-3, the J gene TRBJ2-2; the match to TRBD1 covers 8 bases. With V trimmed by 7 bases and J by 0 bases, 1 base remained unmatched. This CDR3 spans 14 amino acids. The germline CDR1 and CDR2 sequences are MNHEY and SVGEGT.

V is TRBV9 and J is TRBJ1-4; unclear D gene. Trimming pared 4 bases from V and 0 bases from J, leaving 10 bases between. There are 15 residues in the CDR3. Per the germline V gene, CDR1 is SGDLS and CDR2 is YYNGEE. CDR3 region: CASSSHEPTNEKLFF. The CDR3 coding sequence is TGTGCCAGCAGCTCCCACGAGCCAACTAATGAAAAACTGTTTTTT.

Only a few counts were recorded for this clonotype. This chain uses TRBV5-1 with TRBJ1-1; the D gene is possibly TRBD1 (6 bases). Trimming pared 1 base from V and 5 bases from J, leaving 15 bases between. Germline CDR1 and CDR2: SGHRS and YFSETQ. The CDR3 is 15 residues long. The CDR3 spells CASSLRGAAETEAFF. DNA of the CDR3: TGCGCCAGCAGCTTGCGGGGGGCAGCCGAGACTGAAGCTTTCTTT.

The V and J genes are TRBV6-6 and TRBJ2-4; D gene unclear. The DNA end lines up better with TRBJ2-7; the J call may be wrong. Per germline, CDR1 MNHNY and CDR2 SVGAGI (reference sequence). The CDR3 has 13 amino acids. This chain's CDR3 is CASSRTLEYEQYF. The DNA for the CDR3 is TGTGCCAGCAGCCGGACCCTTGAGTACGAGCAGTACTTC.

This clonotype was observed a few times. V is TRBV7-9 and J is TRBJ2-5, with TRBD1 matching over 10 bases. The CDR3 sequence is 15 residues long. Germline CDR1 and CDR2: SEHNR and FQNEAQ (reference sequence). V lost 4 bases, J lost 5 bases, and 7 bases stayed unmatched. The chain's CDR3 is CASSSGTGVWETQYF. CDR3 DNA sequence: TGTGCCAGCAGCTCCGGGACAGGGGTCTGGGAGACCCAGTACTTC.

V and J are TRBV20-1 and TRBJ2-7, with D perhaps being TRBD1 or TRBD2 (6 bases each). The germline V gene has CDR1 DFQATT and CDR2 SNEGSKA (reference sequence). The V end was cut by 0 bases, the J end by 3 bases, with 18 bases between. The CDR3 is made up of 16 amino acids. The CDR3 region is CSARDRSRGVLYEQYF. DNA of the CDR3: TGCAGTGCTAGAGATAGAAGTAGGGGGGTTCTCTACGAGCAGTACTTC.

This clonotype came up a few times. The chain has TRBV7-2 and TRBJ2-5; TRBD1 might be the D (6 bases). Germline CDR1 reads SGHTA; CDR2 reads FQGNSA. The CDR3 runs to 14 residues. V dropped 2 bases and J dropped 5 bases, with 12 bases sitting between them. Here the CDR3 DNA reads TGTGCCAGCAGCTTAAGGTTTCAGGGGGAGACCCAGTACTTC. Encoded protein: CASSLRFQGETQYF.

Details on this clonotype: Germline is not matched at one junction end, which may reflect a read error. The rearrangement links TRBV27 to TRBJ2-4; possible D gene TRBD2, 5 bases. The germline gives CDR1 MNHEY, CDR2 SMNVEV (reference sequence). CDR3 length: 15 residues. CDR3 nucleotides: TGTGCCAGCAGGCCCCGGGCTCTAGCCGAAAACATTCAGTACTTC. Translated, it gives CASRPRALAENIQYF.

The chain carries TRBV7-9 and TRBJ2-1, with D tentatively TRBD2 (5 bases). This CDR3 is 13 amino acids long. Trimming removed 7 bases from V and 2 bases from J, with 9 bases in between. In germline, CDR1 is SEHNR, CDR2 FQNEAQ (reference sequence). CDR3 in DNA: TGTGCCAGCACTAGGGAGACCTACAATGAGCAGTTCTTC. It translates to CASTRETYNEQFF.

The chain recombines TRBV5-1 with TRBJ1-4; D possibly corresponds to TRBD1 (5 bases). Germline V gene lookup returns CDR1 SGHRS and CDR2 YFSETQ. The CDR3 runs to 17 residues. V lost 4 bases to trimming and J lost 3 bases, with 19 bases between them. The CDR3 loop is CASSPSWGGTANEKLFF. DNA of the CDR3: TGCGCCAGCAGCCCCTCGTGGGGGGGGACGGCTAATGAAAAACTGTTTTTT.

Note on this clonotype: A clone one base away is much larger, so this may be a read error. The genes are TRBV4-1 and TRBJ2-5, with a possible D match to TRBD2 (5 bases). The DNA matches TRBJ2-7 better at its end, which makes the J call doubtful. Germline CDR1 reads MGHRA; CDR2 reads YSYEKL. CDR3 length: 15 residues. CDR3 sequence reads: CASSGLTRSVYEQYF. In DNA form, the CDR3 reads TGCGCCAGCAGCGGCTTAACTAGGAGTGTCTACGAGCAGTACTTC.

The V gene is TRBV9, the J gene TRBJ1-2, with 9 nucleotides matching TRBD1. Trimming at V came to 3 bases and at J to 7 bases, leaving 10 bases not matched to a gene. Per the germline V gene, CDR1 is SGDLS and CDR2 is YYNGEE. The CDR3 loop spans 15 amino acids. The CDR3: CASSDLTGGKIGYTF. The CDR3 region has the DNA TGTGCCAGCAGCGACCTGACAGGGGGGAAAATTGGCTACACCTTC.

The CDR3 loop reads CASSTGQGGFLKKLFF. In nucleotides, the CDR3 is TGTGCCAGCAGCACCGGACAGGGGGGATTTTTGAAAAAACTGTTTTTT. The V call is TRBV7-2, the J call TRBJ1-4; 10 bases line up with TRBD1. CDR1 is SGHTA and CDR2 is FQGNSA in the germline V gene. With V trimmed by 5 bases and J by 9 bases, 12 bases remained unmatched. This CDR3 is built from 16 residues.

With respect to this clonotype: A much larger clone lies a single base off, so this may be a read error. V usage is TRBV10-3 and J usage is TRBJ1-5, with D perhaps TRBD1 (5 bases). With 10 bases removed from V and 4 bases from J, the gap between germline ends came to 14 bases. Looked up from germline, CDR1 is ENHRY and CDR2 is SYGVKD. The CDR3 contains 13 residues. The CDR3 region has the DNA TGTGCCACCAGGAACGGGGGTAATCAGCCCCAGCATTTT. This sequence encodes CATRNGGNQPQHF.

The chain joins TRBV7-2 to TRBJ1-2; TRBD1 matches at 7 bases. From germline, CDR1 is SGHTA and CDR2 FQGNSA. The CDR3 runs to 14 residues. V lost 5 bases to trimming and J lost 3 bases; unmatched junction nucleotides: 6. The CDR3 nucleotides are TGTGCCAGCAGCGTTAGGGGGCGGGACTATGGCTACACCTTC. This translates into CASSVRGRDYGYTF.

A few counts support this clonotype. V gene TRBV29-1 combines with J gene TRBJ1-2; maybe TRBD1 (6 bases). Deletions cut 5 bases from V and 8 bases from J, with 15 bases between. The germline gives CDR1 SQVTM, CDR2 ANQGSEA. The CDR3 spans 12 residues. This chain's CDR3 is CSVFYRVGGYTF. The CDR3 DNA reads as TGCAGCGTTTTCTACAGGGTGGGCGGCTACACCTTC. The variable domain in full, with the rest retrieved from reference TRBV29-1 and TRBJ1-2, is SAVISQKPSRDICQRGTSLTIQCQVDSQVTMMFWYRQQPGQSLTLIATANQGSEATYESGFVIDKFPISRPNLTFSTLTVSNMSPEDSSIYLCSVFYRVGGYTFGSGTRLTVV.

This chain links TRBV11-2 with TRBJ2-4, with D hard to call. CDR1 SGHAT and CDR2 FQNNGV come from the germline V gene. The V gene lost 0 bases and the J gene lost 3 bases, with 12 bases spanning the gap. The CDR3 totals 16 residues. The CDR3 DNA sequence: TGTGCCAGCAGCTTAGATTTAGGGCACCTCAAAAACATTCAGTACTTC. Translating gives CASSLDLGHLKNIQYF.

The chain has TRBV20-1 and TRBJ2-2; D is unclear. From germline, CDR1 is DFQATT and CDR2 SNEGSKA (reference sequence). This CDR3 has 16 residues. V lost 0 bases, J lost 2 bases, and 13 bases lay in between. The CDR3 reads CSARDYRSINTGELFF. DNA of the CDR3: TGCAGTGCTAGAGATTATCGCTCCATAAACACCGGGGAGCTGTTTTTT.

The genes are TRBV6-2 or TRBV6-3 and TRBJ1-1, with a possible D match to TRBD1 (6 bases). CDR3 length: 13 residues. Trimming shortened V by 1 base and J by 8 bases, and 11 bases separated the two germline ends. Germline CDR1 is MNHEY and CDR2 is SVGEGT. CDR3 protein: CASSYYPQGEAFF. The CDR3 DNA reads TGTGCCAGCAGTTACTACCCACAGGGAGAAGCTTTCTTT.

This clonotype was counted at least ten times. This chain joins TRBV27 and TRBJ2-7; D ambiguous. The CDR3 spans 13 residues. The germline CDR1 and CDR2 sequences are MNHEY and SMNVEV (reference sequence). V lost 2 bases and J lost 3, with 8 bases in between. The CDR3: CASSLGPVYEQYF. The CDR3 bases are TGTGCCAGCAGTTTAGGTCCGGTCTACGAGCAGTACTTC.

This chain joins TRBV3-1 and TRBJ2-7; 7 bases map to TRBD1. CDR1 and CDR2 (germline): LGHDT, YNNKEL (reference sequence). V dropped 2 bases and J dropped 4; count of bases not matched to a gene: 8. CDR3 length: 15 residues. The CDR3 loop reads CASSQPKTGSYEQYF. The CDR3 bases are TGTGCCAGCAGCCAACCTAAGACAGGGTCTTACGAGCAGTACTTC.

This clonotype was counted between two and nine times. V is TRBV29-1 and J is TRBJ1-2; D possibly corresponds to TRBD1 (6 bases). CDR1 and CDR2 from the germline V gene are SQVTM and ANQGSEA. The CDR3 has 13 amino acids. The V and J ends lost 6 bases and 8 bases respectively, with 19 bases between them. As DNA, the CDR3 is TGCAGCGTCCTACCCGGGGGGCACGGAGGCTACACCTTC. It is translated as CSVLPGGHGGYTF.